This TCR beta chain appears in the sequencing data of a study of blood T cell repertoires in COVID-19. Looking at the study overall: PBMCs, B-cell-depleted T cells, or T cells provided the cDNA or gDNA that made up the material.

This clone was counted a single time. The CDR3 runs to 18 residues. From germline, CDR1 is MNHNY and CDR2 SVGAGI (reference sequence). The germline V and J ends were trimmed by 5 bases and 5 bases, with 22 bases remaining between them. Source study methods: Amplified reference gene primers provided the basis for estimating nucleated cell counts. The assay was immunoSEQ multiplex PCR, and TCRdb's table has in-frame clones only and misses some. That table is the source of V, J and clone size, and D and trimming were worked out from the DNA. The table shows roughly 100,000 clones, with approximately 87% occurring only once.

The origin of this receptor is a human donor in a cohort sampled during active or convalescent COVID-19. The sequencing sample was made of peripheral blood. The chain combines TRBV6-6 with TRBJ1-6; unclear D gene. In nucleotides, the CDR3 is TGTGCCAGCAGTCCCACCGAGAGCCGTACCCTAAATAATTCACCCCTCCACTTT. Protein: CASSPTESRTLNNSPLHF.